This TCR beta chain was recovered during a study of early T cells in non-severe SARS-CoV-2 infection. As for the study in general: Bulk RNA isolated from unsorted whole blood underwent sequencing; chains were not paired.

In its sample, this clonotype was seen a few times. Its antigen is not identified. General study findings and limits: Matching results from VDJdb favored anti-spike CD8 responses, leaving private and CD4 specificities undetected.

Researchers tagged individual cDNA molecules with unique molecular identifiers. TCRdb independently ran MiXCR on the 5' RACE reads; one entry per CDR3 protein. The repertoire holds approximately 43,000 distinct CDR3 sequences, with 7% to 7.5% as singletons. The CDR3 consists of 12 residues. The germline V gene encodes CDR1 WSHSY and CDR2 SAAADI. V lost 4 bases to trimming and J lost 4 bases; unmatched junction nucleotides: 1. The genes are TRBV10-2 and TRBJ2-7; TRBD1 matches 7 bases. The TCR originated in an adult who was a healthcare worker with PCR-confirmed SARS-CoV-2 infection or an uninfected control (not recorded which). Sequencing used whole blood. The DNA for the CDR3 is TGCGCCAGCAGTGGACAGGGATACGAGCAGTACTTC. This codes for CASSGQGYEQYF.